This T cell receptor beta chain comes out of a study of shared clonotypes between healthy human individuals. Across the study: The donors, two women and a few men, were aged 18 to 49.

All donors were healthy HIV-negative adults lacking recent acute infections or vaccinations. General study points: Clonotype sharing among donors was expected to depend on sequencing depth.

The sorted-subset replicate PCRs were given about 200 ng DNA, which is approximately 30,000 T cell genomes. Profiled with immunoSEQ multiplex PCR; TCRdb holds only in-frame clones, not every one. The profile covers under 1,900,000 clones, with approximately 98.5% appearing a single time and about 0.34% taken by the ten largest. Germline loops: CDR1 LNHNV, CDR2 YYDKDF (reference sequence). The CDR3 runs 14 residues. V dropped 3 bases and J dropped 1 base, with 9 bases sitting between them. For this clone: Its antigen is unknown.

This clonotype was obtained from a young man in good health. The V gene is TRBV15, the J gene TRBJ1-1, with a weak D call TRBD1 (5 bases). The sample taken for sequencing was naive CD4+ T cells sorted from blood. The sample's subset: CD45RA+ positively selected. The CDR3 nucleotides read TGTGCCACCAGCAGCAGGGCCGGGAACACTGAAGCTTTCTTT. Its translation: CATSSRAGNTEAFF. Based on the CDR3 plus reference TRBV15 and TRBJ1-1, the full variable domain is DAMVIQNPRYQVTQFGKPVTLSCSQTLNHNVMYWYQQKSSQAPKLLFHYYDKDFNNEADTPDNFQSRRPNTSFCFLDIRSPGLGDTAMYLCATSSRAGNTEAFFGQGTRLTVV.